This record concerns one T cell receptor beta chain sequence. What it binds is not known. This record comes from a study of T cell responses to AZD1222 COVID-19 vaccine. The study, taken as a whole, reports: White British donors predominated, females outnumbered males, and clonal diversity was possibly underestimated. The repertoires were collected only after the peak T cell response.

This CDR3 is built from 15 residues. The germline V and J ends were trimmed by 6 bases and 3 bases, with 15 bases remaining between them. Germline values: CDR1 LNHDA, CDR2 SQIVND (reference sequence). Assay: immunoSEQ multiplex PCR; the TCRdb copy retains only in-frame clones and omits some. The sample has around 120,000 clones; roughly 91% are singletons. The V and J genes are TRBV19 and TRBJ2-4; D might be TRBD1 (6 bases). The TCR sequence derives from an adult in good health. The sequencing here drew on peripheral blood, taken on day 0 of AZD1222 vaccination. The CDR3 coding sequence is TGTGCCAGTAGCCGGGACACGGCGGGCAAAAACATTCAGTACTTC. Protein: CASSRDTAGKNIQYF.